This T cell receptor beta chain was recovered during a study of blood T cell repertoires in COVID-19. Across the study: From the United States, Italy and Spain came samples of acute and convalescent COVID-19.

Participants were aged roughly 18 to 89 years, lived in 20 to 25 US areas, and enrolled virtually. Assignments of participants to cohorts depended upon their own reported clinical history. In the original workflow: It was from reference gene primer amplification that nucleated cell counts were estimated. Sequencing used immunoSEQ multiplex PCR; TCRdb keeps in-frame clones, though not all of them. Clone size and the V and J calls come from that table; the DNA yielded D and trimming. The profile shows hundreds of thousands of clones, approximately 90% of them singletons. The J segment lost 2 bases and the V segment lost 3 bases, leaving 6 bases of the junction unmatched. The V gene's germline CDR1 is MGHRA and CDR2 YSYEKL. The CDR3 has 16 amino acids.

The sequence derives from a woman aged 50 to 60 who had recovered from COVID-19. Sequencing used PBMCs or T cells enriched from blood (not recorded which). This chain uses TRBV4-1 with TRBJ1-3, with 8 bases lining up with TRBD1. Here the CDR3 reads CASSQEQGVTGNTIYF. The CDR3 DNA follows: TGCGCCAGCAGCCAGGAACAGGGGGTTACTGGAAACACCATATATTTT.